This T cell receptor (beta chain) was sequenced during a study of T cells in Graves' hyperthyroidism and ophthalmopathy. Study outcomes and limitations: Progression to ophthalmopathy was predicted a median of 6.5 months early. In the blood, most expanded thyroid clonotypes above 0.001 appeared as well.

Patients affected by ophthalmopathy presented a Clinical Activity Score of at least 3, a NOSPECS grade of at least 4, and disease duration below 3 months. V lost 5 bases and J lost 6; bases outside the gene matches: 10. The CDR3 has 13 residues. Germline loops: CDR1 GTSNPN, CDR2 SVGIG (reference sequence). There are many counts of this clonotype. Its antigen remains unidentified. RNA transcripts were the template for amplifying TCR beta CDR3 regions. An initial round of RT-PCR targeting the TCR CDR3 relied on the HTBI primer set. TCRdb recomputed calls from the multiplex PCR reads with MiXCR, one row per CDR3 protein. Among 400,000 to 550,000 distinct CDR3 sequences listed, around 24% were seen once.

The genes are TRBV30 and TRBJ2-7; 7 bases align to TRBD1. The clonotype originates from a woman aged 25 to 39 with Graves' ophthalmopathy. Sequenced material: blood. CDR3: CAWLDRVSLEQYF. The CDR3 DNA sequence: TGTGCCTGGCTCGACAGGGTCTCTCTCGAGCAGTACTTC.